This TCR beta chain was sequenced in a study of blood T cell repertoires in COVID-19 (dated by TCRdb to 2019 to 2021). About the investigation overall: Collaborator samples came from the United States, Italy and Spain and covered acute and convalescent phases of COVID-19. The material from the prospective study consisted of cDNA or gDNA derived from T cells, B-cell-depleted T cells, or PBMCs. Subjects who had been exposed to COVID-19, were actively infected with it, or had recovered from it provided the deeply sampled blood TCRbeta repertoires that made up the dataset. A freely available public database, intended as a resource for researchers studying the immune response to SARS-CoV-2, is where the repertoires were released. The samples were drawn from the first 160 participants of the ongoing ImmuneRACE study and from some 1,300 subjects provided by 6 global collaborators. Nearly every sample came with metadata listing a de-identified subject ID, COVID-19 status, age in years and sex. Where HLA class I and class II types were available, the types were taken from metadata supplied by the sample provider, not from assay-based typing.

From a lookup of the germline V gene, CDR1 and CDR2 are KGHDR and SFDVKD. Trimming removed 4 bases from V and 2 bases from J; the gene matches leave 5 bases unexplained. The cysteine opens and the phenylalanine closes a CDR3 of 16 amino acids. Of the read, only the CDR3 DNA is kept; its 48 bases are in frame from base 1. TCRbeta CDR3 regions were amplified from genomic DNA using the immunoSEQ Assay, a bias-controlled multiplex PCR. The study's processing was this. The number of nucleated cells in each sample was estimated from the amplification of reference gene primers within the assay. To quantify the absolute abundance of each unique TCRbeta CDR3 rearrangement, sequence reads were collapsed and filtered. For each sample, productive Simpson clonality was calculated as the square root of Simpson's diversity index across productive rearrangements. TCRdb retrieved this table from immuneACCESS and kept in-frame rearrangements only. Not all clones are present; in checked studies, unresolved V genes account for under half, and no reason is known for the remainder. Clonal size and the V and J genes are those of that table, whereas D and trimming came from the DNA. Within this sample are about 120,000 clones, with 90% of them counted one time only. Approximately 3.5% of the sample rests with the top ten.

The collaborating institutions used their own protocols to collect whole blood in K2EDTA tubes. For TCRbeta analysis, collaborator samples were shipped as frozen whole blood, as isolated PBMCs, or as DNA extracted from either sample type. The research as a whole found: The amount of clinical and demographic metadata varied by source and participant and was provided uncurated.

A word on this clone: The target of this receptor is not known. Per-nucleotide qualities are absent, and no much larger clonotype sits a single base away.

This receptor was obtained from a man aged 45-60 years with active COVID-19. Material: peripheral blood. The V and J genes are TRBV24-1 and TRBJ2-3; 10 junctional bases match TRBD2. The CDR3 protein sequence reads: CATSEISGGITDTQYF. Read as DNA, the sequence is TGTGCCACCAGTGAGATTAGCGGGGGGATCACAGATACGCAGTATTTT.